The 9 T cell receptor beta chains presented below share a single source sample, sequenced in a study of OX40 agonist ivuxolimab in advanced cancers. The assay was immunoSEQ multiplex PCR, and TCRdb's table has in-frame clones only and misses some. Among around 34,000 clones listed, 65% to 80% were seen once. The sample in question was CD4+ or CD8+ T cells sorted from blood, obtained in a trial of the OX40 agonist ivuxolimab. These receptors were obtained from an adult with an advanced solid tumor such as melanoma, head and neck, liver or kidney cancer.

The gene calls are TRBV6-6 and TRBJ2-7, with 10 bases that match TRBD2. CDR1 is MNHNY, CDR2 SVGAGI, per germline (reference sequence). V trimming: 3 bases; J trimming: 2 bases; junction bases outside the gene matches: 4. The CDR3 consists of 15 residues. In nucleotides, the CDR3 is TGTGCCAGCAGTTATAGCCTAGCGGGAGCCTACGAGCAGTACTTC. Encoded protein: CASSYSLAGAYEQYF.

Concerning this clone itself: The junction departs from germline at one end; a sequencing error may be responsible. The chain combines TRBV7-7 with TRBJ2-5; 15 bases match TRBD2. TRBJ2-7 explains the end of the DNA better; the J call may be wrong. Germline lookup yields CDR1 SSHAT and CDR2 FNYEAQ (reference sequence). CDR3 size: 15 residues. The CDR3 DNA follows: TGTGCTAGCAGCTCGGGGACTAGCGGGAGGTACGAGCAGTACTTC. Translating it yields CASSSGTSGRYEQYF.

This clone showed up just a few times. This chain links TRBV27 with TRBJ1-2; 10 bases line up with TRBD1. J gave up 3 bases and V 2 bases, and 9 bases lay outside the gene matches. Germline loops: CDR1 MNHEY, CDR2 SMNVEV (reference sequence). This CDR3 has 17 residues. CDR3 coding DNA: TGTGCCAGCAGTTTAAGTCTAGGACAGGGGGGGCACTATGGCTACACCTTC. This codes for CASSLSLGQGGHYGYTF.

The chain is built from TRBV18 and TRBJ2-7; TRBD2 might be the D (6 bases). Deletions cut 0 bases from V and 5 bases from J, with 14 bases between. Germline CDR1 reads KGHSH; CDR2 reads LQKENI. CDR3 length: 15 amino acids. This chain's CDR3 is CASSPPFGGGNEQYF. The CDR3 coding sequence is TGTGCCAGCTCACCACCGTTCGGGGGAGGAAACGAGCAGTACTTC.

The chain uses TRBV6-5 and TRBJ2-1, with 11 bases that match TRBD2. Germline V gene lookup returns CDR1 MNHEY and CDR2 SVGAGI. This CDR3 is 16 amino acids long. V shed 4 bases and J 7 bases; nucleotides not matched to a gene: 9. CDR3 DNA sequence: TGTGCCAGCAGTTCCCTTATAGCGGGAGGGCCAAATGAGCAGTTCTTC. As protein: CASSSLIAGGPNEQFF.

This clone was detected only a few times. This chain joins TRBV5-1 and TRBJ1-1; D perhaps matches TRBD1 (5 bases). The CDR3 extends over 15 amino acids. V was shortened by 3 bases and J by 4 bases, with 16 bases between the two germline ends. Germline CDR1 is SGHRS and CDR2 is YFSETQ. CDR3 nucleotides: TGCGCCAGCAGCTCCCGTCGAGGGAGGGGCACTGAAGCTTTCTTT. Its translation: CASSSRRGRGTEAFF.

The chain joins TRBV7-6 to TRBJ2-5; 14 nucleotides match TRBD2. The junction had 2 bases not matched to a gene; V was cut back by 4 bases and J by 4 bases. The CDR3 is 15 amino acids. Per germline, CDR1 SGHVS and CDR2 FNYEAQ. The CDR3 loop is CASSWTSGRTETQYF. CDR3 DNA sequence: TGTGCCAGCAGCTGGACTAGCGGGAGGACAGAGACCCAGTACTTC. Filled out from reference TRBV7-6 and TRBJ2-5, the complete variable domain reads GAGVSQSPRYKVTKRGQDVALRCDPISGHVSLYWYRQALGQGPEFLTYFNYEAQQDKSGLPNDRFSAERPEGSISTLTIQRTEQRDSAMYRCASSWTSGRTETQYFGPGTRLLVL.

The chain joins TRBV18 to TRBJ1-1; D gene unclear. CDR3 size: 12 residues. The germline V gene encodes CDR1 KGHSH and CDR2 LQKENI. V dropped 6 bases and J dropped 6 bases, with 11 bases sitting between them. This chain's CDR3 is CASSTMTPEAFF. CDR3 bases: TGTGCCAGCTCTACCATGACCCCTGAAGCTTTCTTT.

This chain uses TRBV7-9 with TRBJ2-5, with a weak D call TRBD1 (6 bases). Germline V lookup: CDR1 SEHNR, CDR2 FQNEAQ (reference sequence). Trimming took off 4 bases at V and 1 base at J, with 10 bases between the two ends. This CDR3 contains 14 residues. This CDR3 is CASSWTDSQETQYF. The CDR3 DNA sequence: TGTGCCAGCAGCTGGACAGATTCCCAAGAGACCCAGTACTTC.